The subject of this entry is one T cell receptor beta chain. This sample stems from a study of PD-1 blockade in mismatch repair-deficient tumors. On the study more broadly: All were previously treated, progressing patients with some twelve mismatch repair-deficient cancer types.

Repertoires were generated with immunoSEQ multiplex PCR, while TCRdb's copy carries only in-frame clones and drops some. The table records about 100,000 clones, 70% to 85% of them present only once. The CDR3 sequence is 15 residues long. Germline assignment: CDR1 SGDLS and CDR2 YYNGEE. The ends were cut back, 0 bases at V and 0 bases at J, with 10 bases in the middle. The V call is TRBV9, the J call TRBJ2-7; maybe TRBD2 (5 bases). This receptor was identified in an adult with mismatch repair-deficient cancer. The material was peripheral blood, obtained approximately 8 months after starting pembrolizumab. CDR3 coding DNA: TGTGCCAGCAGCGTAGGCCCCACTAGCTCCTACGAGCAGTACTTC. Protein: CASSVGPTSSYEQYF.